The 10 T cell receptor beta chains presented below share a single source sample, sequenced in a study of T cell responses to AZD1222 COVID-19 vaccine (dated by TCRdb to the early 2020s). Preparation of the library involved the immunoSEQ multiplex PCR assay. TCRdb holds this immuneACCESS table with in-frame rearrangements only. Some clones are missing; in checked studies, unresolved V genes explain under half, and the rest has no known cause. In this sample the table shows 130,000 to 150,000 clones, around 83% of which occur a single time. The ten largest clones capture 3.5% to 5% of the sample. This specimen's time point label, per the study, means: baseline before first vaccination. The label giving this sample's treatment or condition can be read as: meningococcal conjugate vaccine given as trial control. This material consisted of peripheral blood, taken on day 0 of MenACWY control vaccination. The receptor set was obtained from an adult in good health.

The chain has TRBV28 and TRBJ1-6; 8 nucleotides match TRBD1. V dropped 4 bases and J dropped 12; count of bases not matched to a gene: 14. The CDR3 sequence is 16 residues long. Germline V gene data show CDR1 as MDHEN and CDR2 as SYDVKM. CDR3 loop: CASSSADRARGGPLHF. CDR3 DNA sequence: TGTGCCAGCAGTTCCGCGGACAGGGCAAGAGGGGGACCCCTCCACTTT.

The chain links TRBV27 to TRBJ2-2; TRBD2 might be the D (5 bases). The CDR3 runs to 15 residues. V lost 5 bases, J lost 5 bases, and 15 bases lay in between. CDR1 MNHEY and CDR2 SMNVEV come from the germline V gene (reference sequence). The CDR3 DNA sequence: TGTGCCAGCAGTAAGGGCCAGCCGGGGACCGGGGAGCTGTTTTTT. This gives the protein CASSKGQPGTGELFF.

The chain uses TRBV2 and TRBJ2-1; 11 nucleotides agree with TRBD2. The ends lost 6 bases at V and 6 bases at J; junction bases unmatched: 7. CDR3 length: 15 residues. Germline CDR1 and CDR2: SNHLY and FYNNEI. CDR3 coding DNA: TGTGCCAGCAGGGCTAGCGGGGGGCGTAGCAATGAGCAGTTCTTC. Translating it yields CASRASGGRSNEQFF.

This rearrangement joins TRBV7-6 to TRBJ1-3; the D is unclear. V shed 0 bases and J shed 0 bases, with 6 bases lying between them. CDR1 and CDR2 from the germline V gene are SGHVS and FNYEAQ. The CDR3 has 15 amino acids. The DNA for the CDR3 is TGTGCCAGCAGCTTAGCGGGAGCCTCTGGAAACACCATATATTTT. Amino acid sequence: CASSLAGASGNTIYF. Full variable domain (remainder filled in from reference TRBV7-6 and TRBJ1-3): GAGVSQSPRYKVTKRGQDVALRCDPISGHVSLYWYRQALGQGPEFLTYFNYEAQQDKSGLPNDRFSAERPEGSISTLTIQRTEQRDSAMYRCASSLAGASGNTIYFGEGSWLTVV.

The chain uses TRBV14 and TRBJ1-6; D gene unclear. This CDR3 comprises 13 residues. The V end was cut by 1 base, the J end by 10 bases, with 8 bases between. Germline CDR1 SGHDN, CDR2 FVKESK. The CDR3 spells CASSQVGRSPLHF. The CDR3 DNA reads TGTGCCAGCAGCCAAGTGGGTCGATCACCCCTCCACTTT.

The chain has TRBV5-1 and TRBJ1-4, with TRBD1 as a possible D gene (5 bases). Trimming removed 4 bases at V and 8 bases at J, with 12 bases between. This CDR3 spans 13 amino acids. CDR1 is SGHRS and CDR2 is YFSETQ in the germline V gene. For the CDR3, the DNA is TGCGCCAGCAGCCGGGACTCGAAGGAAAAACTGTTTTTT. This sequence encodes CASSRDSKEKLFF.

The chain has TRBV20-1 and TRBJ1-1; unclear D gene. Germline values: CDR1 DFQATT, CDR2 SNEGSKA (reference sequence). Trimming shortened V by 6 bases and J by 0 bases, and 5 bases separated the two germline ends. This CDR3 is 11 amino acids long. CDR3 in DNA: TGCAGTGCACCGGTGAACACTGAAGCTTTCTTT. Translation: CSAPVNTEAFF.

This clone has only a few counts. The rearrangement uses TRBV19 and TRBJ2-2, with TRBD1 matching 12 bases. The CDR3 totals 17 residues. The germline CDR1 and CDR2 sequences are LNHDA and SQIVND (reference sequence). V lost 3 bases to trimming and J lost 6 bases; unmatched junction nucleotides: 8. The CDR3 nucleotides read TGTGCCAGTAGTATTGGGGGACAGGGGGCTTTATCCGGGGAGCTGTTTTTT. It codes for CASSIGGQGALSGELFF.

This chain joins TRBV9 and TRBJ1-1; 8 bases are a match to TRBD1. The CDR3 contains 16 residues. V shed 3 bases, J shed 5 bases, and the junction held 12 bases outside the gene matches. CDR1 SGDLS and CDR2 YYNGEE come from the germline V gene. CDR3 nucleotide sequence: TGTGCCAGCAGCGCGCTCGCAGGGGGCGCGAGAACTGAAGCTTTCTTT. Protein: CASSALAGGARTEAFF.

V and J are TRBV4-1 and TRBJ1-3; the D is unclear. Trimming stripped 1 base from V and 7 bases from J, with 14 bases between. Germline V lookup: CDR1 MGHRA, CDR2 YSYEKL. There are 15 residues in the CDR3. The CDR3 nucleotides read TGCGCCAGCAGCCAAGTTGGACCCAGCTGGAACACCATATATTTT. It specifies CASSQVGPSWNTIYF.